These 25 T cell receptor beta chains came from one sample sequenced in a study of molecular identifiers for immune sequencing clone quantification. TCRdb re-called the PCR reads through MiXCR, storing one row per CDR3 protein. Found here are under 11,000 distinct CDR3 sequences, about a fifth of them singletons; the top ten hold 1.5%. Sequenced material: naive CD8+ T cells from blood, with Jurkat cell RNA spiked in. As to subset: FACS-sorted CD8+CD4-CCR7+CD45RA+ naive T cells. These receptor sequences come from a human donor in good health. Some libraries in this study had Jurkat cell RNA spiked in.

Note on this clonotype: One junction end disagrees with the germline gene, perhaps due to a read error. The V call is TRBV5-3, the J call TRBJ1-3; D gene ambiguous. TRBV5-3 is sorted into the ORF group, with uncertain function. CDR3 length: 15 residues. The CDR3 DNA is TGTGCCAGCAGCTCCTCGACGGGCTCTGGAAACACCATATATTTT. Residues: CASSSSTGSGNTIYF.

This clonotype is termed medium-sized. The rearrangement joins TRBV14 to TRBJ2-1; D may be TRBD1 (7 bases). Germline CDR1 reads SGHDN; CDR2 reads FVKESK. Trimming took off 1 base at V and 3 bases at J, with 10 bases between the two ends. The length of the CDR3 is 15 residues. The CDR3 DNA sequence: TGTGCCAGCAGCCAAGTTCAGGGGGGCTACAATGAGCAGTTCTTC. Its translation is CASSQVQGGYNEQFF.

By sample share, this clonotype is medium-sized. The CDR3 loop reads CASSPSGLLVEYF. CDR3 bases: TGTGCCAGCAGCCCCTCGGGCCTGCTTGTGGAGTACTTC. The V gene is TRBV7-9, the J gene TRBJ2-7, with no clear D. V was cut by 5 bases and J by 11 bases, with 19 bases left in between. Germline CDR1 is SEHNR and CDR2 is FQNEAQ (reference sequence). This CDR3 is 13 amino acids long.

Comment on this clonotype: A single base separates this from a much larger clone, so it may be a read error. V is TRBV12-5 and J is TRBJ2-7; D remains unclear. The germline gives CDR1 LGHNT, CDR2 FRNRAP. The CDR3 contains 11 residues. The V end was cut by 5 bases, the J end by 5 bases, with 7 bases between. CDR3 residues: CASGTLDEQYF. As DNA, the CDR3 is TGTGCTAGTGGTACCCTAGACGAGCAGTACTTC.

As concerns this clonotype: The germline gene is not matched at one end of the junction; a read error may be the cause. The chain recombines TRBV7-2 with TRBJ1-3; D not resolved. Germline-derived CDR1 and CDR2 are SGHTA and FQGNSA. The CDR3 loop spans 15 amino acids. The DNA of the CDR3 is TGTGCCAGCAGCTCTGACCCCACGAGTGGAAACACCATATACTTT. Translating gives CASSSDPTSGNTIYF.

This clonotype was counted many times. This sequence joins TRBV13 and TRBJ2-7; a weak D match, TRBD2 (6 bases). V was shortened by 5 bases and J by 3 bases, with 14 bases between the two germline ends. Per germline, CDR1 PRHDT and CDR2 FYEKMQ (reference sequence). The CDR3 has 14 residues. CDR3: CASSNTDYRYEQYF. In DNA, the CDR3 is TGTGCCAGCAGCAACACGGACTACCGCTACGAGCAGTACTTC.

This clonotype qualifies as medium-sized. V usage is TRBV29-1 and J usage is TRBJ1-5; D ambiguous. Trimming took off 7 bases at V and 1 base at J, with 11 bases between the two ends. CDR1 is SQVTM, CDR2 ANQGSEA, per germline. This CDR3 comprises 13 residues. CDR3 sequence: CSALQVSNQPQHF. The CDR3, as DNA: TGCAGCGCCCTTCAAGTGAGCAATCAGCCCCAGCATTTT.

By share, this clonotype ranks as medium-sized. In nucleotides, the CDR3 is TGTGCCAGCAGTGAGCGGGGGATAGCCTACGAGCAGTACTTC. As protein: CASSERGIAYEQYF. The chain links TRBV2 to TRBJ2-7, with 7 bases aligning to TRBD2. J gave up 2 bases and V 3 bases, and 4 bases lay outside the gene matches. CDR1 and CDR2 (germline): SNHLY, FYNNEI. The CDR3 consists of 14 residues.

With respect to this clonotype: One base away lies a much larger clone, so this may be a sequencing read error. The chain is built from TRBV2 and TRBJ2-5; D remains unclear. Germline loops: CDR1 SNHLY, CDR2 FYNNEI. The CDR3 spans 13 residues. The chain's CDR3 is CASSEVVQETRYF. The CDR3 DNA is TGTGCCAGCAGTGAAGTAGTACAAGAGACCCGGTACTTC.

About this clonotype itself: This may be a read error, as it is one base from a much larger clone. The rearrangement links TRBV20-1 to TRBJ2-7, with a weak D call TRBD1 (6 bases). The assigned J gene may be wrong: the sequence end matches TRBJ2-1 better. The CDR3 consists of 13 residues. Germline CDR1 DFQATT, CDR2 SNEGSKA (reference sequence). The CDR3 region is CSARALGAYEQFF. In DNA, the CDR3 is TGCAGTGCTAGAGCTCTGGGGGCCTACGAGCAGTTCTTC.

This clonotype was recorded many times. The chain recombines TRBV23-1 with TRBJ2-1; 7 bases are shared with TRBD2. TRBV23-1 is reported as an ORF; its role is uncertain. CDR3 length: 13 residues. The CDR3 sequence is CPQGGRPYNEQFF. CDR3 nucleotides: TGCCCCCAGGGAGGGCGCCCCTACAATGAGCAGTTCTTC.

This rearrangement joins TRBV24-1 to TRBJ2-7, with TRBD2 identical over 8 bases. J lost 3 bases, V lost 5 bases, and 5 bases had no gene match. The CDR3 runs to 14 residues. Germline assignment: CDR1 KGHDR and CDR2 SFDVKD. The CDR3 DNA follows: TGTGCCACCAGTGGGGTCCGGGGGGGCTACGAGCAGTACTTC. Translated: CATSGVRGGYEQYF.

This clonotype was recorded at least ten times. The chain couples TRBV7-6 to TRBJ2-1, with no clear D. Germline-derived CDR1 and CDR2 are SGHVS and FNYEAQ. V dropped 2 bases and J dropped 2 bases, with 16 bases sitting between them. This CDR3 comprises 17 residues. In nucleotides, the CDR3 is TGTGCCAGCAGCTTATCAGGTGCCACTTGGGCCTACAATGAGCAGTTCTTC. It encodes CASSLSGATWAYNEQFF.

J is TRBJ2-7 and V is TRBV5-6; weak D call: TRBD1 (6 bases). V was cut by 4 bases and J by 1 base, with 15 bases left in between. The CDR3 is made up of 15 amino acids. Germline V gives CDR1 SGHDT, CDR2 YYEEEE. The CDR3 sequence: CASSQSGTLSYEQYF. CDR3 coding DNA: TGTGCCAGCAGCCAATCCGGGACACTTTCCTACGAGCAGTACTTC.

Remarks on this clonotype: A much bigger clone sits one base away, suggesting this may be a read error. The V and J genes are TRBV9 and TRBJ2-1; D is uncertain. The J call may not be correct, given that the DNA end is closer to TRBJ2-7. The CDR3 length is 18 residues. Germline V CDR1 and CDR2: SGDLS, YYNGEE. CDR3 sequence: CASSVATESPDPYNEQYF. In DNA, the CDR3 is TGTGCCAGCAGCGTAGCTACGGAGTCCCCTGACCCCTACAATGAGCAGTACTTC.

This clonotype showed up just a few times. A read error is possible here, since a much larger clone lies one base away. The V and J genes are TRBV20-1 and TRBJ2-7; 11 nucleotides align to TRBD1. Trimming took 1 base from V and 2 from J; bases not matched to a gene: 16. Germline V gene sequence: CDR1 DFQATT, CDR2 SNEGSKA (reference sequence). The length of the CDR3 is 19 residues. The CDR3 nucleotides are TGCAGTGCTAGAGCCCCGGACAGGGGGCCCTCCGACGCAACCTACGAGCAGTACTTC. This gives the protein CSARAPDRGPSDATYEQYF.

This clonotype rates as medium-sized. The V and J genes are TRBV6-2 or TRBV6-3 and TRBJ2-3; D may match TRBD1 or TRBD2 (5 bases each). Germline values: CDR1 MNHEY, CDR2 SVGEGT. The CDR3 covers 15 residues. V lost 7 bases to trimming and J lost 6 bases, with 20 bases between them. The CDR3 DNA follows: TGTGCCAGCACCCCATCGGGGCCATCCATGGATACGCAGTATTTT. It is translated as CASTPSGPSMDTQYF.

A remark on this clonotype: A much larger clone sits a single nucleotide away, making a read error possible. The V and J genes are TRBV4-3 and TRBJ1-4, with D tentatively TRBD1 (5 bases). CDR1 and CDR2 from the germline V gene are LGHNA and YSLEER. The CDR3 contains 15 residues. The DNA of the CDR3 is TGCGCCAGCGGCCAATCGCTGGGGGCTAATGAAAAACTGTTTTTT. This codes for CASGQSLGANEKLFF.

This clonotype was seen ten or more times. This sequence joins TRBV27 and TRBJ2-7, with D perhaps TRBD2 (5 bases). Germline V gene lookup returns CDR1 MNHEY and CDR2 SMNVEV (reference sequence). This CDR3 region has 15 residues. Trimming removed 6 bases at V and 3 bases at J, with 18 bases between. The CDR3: CASRGELGLGYEQYF. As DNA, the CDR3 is TGTGCCAGCAGGGGAGAACTGGGGTTAGGCTACGAGCAGTACTTC.

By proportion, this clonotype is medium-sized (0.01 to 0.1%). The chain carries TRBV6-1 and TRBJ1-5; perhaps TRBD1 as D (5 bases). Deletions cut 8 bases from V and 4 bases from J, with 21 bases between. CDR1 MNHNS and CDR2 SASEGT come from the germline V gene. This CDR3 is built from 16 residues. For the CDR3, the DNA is TGTGCCAGCGGACTCAACGGGGGGTTGAGAAATCAGCCCCAGCATTTT. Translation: CASGLNGGLRNQPQHF.

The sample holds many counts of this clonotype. Written as DNA, the CDR3 is TGTGCCTGGAGTGTAAGCAACGGGGAGCTGTTTTTT. Amino acid sequence: CAWSVSNGELFF. The rearrangement uses TRBV30 and TRBJ2-2; no reliable D call. The V end lost 0 bases, the J end lost 7 bases, and 6 bases lay between the germline ends. CDR1 is GTSNPN and CDR2 is SVGIG in the germline V gene (reference sequence). There are 12 residues in the CDR3.

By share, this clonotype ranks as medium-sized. CDR3 sequence (DNA): TGTGCCAGCAGCTTAGGGGACGGTGAAGCTTTCTTT. This sequence encodes CASSLGDGEAFF. The chain couples TRBV7-9 to TRBJ1-1; possible D gene TRBD1, 5 bases. Germline V gene data show CDR1 as SEHNR and CDR2 as FQNEAQ (reference sequence). V gave up 1 base and J gave up 7 bases, with 7 bases separating them. CDR3 length: 12 amino acids. The whole variable domain, remainder taken from reference TRBV7-9 and TRBJ1-1, is DTGVSQNPRHKITKRGQNVTFRCDPISEHNRLYWYRQTLGQGPEFLTYFQNEAQLEKSRLLSDRFSAERPKGSFSTLEIQRTEQGDSAMYLCASSLGDGEAFFGQGTRLTVV.

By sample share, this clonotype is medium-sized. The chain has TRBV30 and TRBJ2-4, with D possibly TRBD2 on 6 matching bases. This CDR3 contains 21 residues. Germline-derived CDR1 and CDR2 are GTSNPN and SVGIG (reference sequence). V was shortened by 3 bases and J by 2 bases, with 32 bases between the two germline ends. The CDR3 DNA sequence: TGTGCCTGGAGCCCTGGGGTAGCGGCCCTTTCTAACCTTATTACCAAAAACATTCAGTACTTC. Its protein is CAWSPGVAALSNLITKNIQYF.

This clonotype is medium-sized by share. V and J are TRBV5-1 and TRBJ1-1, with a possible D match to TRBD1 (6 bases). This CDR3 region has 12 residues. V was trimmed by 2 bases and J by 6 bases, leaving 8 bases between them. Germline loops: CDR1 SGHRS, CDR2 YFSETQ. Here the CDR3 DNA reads TGCGCCAGCAGCTTAGGGACACCTGAAGCTTTCTTT. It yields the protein CASSLGTPEAFF.

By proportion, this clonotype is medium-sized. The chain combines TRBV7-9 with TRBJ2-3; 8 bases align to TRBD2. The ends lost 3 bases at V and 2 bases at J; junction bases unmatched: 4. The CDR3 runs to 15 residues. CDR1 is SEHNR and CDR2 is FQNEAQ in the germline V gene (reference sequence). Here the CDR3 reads CASSLGLVHTDTQYF. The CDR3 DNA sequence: TGTGCCAGCAGCTTGGGACTAGTCCACACAGATACGCAGTATTTT.